This T cell receptor beta chain comes out of a study of blood T cell repertoires in COVID-19. Study details: Both acute and convalescent COVID-19 samples were obtained from the United States, Italy and Spain.

This table comes from immunoSEQ multiplex PCR, and its TCRdb copy is limited to in-frame clones, with some not included. This table holds 110,000 to 150,000 clones, 81% found once. Trimming removed 7 bases at V and 7 bases at J, with 18 bases between. Looked up from germline, CDR1 is SGDLS and CDR2 is YYNGEE. This CDR3 spans 13 amino acids. The material sequenced was peripheral blood. The sequence derives from a human donor in a cohort sampled during active COVID-19. The chain joins TRBV9 to TRBJ2-7; TRBD2 is a possible D gene (7 bases). The CDR3 spells CASGGGRSGEQYF. For the CDR3, the DNA is TGTGCCAGCGGCGGGGGCCGGAGTGGGGAGCAGTACTTC.